The 9 T cell receptor beta chains below all came from one sample that was sequenced in a study of cytomegalovirus exposure and HLA in healthy donors. PCR primers comprised 60 Vbeta and 13 Jbeta primers. Repertoires were generated with immunoSEQ multiplex PCR, while TCRdb's copy carries only in-frame clones and drops some. The sample has about 190,000 clones, around four fifths seen once; the top ten hold roughly 10%. The sequenced material came from PBMCs. Receptors were obtained from a woman aged 50 to 60 in good health and CMV-seropositive.

This chain uses TRBV12-5 with TRBJ1-2, with 8 bases identical to TRBD1. Germline trimming cut 1 base from V and 6 bases from J; bases unmatched to any gene: 7. The CDR3 extends over 15 amino acids. Germline assignment: CDR1 LGHNT and CDR2 FRNRAP. Here the CDR3 reads CASGLGGTGADGYTF. In DNA form, the CDR3 reads TGTGCTAGTGGTTTGGGCGGGACAGGAGCCGATGGCTACACCTTC.

The rearrangement links TRBV6-6 to TRBJ1-4; D gene ambiguous. V was shortened by 4 bases and J by 0 bases, with 9 bases between the two germline ends. Germline CDR1 reads MNHNY; CDR2 reads SVGAGI (reference sequence). CDR3 length: 15 residues. The CDR3 nucleotides are TGTGCCAGCAGTTGGGCCGCTGCAACTAATGAAAAACTGTTTTTT. Translation: CASSWAAATNEKLFF.

This clone showed up just a few times. The J gene is TRBJ1-1, the V gene TRBV7-9; 11 bases fit TRBD1. Per the germline V gene, CDR1 is SEHNR and CDR2 is FQNEAQ (reference sequence). The V and J ends lost 5 bases and 5 bases, in that order; junction bases with no gene match: 4. The CDR3 sequence is 14 residues long. CDR3: CASSGQGARTEAFF. The CDR3 region has the DNA TGTGCCAGCAGCGGACAGGGGGCAAGAACTGAAGCTTTCTTT.

V usage is TRBV7-9 and J usage is TRBJ2-1; TRBD2 agrees at 15 bases. V trimming: 4 bases; J trimming: 8 bases; junction bases outside the gene matches: 3. CDR3 size: 15 residues. The germline V gene encodes CDR1 SEHNR and CDR2 FQNEAQ (reference sequence). The CDR3: CASSSGLAGGDEQFF. The CDR3 DNA is TGTGCCAGCAGCTCTGGACTAGCGGGGGGGGATGAGCAGTTCTTC. Complete variable domain (other parts from reference TRBV7-9 and TRBJ2-1): DTGVSQNPRHKITKRGQNVTFRCDPISEHNRLYWYRQTLGQGPEFLTYFQNEAQLEKSRLLSDRFSAERPKGSFSTLEIQRTEQGDSAMYLCASSSGLAGGDEQFFGPGTRLTVL.

This chain connects TRBV5-1 to TRBJ2-7, with D tentatively TRBD1 (5 bases). Between the trimmed V and J ends, which lost 2 bases and 0 bases, there was a span of 9 bases. The CDR3 has 14 amino acids. Germline V gene lookup returns CDR1 SGHRS and CDR2 YFSETQ. CDR3 in amino acids: CASSFDRNSYEQYF. CDR3 DNA sequence: TGCGCCAGCAGCTTCGACAGAAACTCCTACGAGCAGTACTTC.

The chain is built from TRBV27 and TRBJ1-1; D is perhaps TRBD1 (5 bases). Trimming shortened V by 7 bases and J by 0 bases, and 15 bases separated the two germline ends. The germline V gene encodes CDR1 MNHEY and CDR2 SMNVEV (reference sequence). CDR3 length: 15 residues. CDR3 nucleotides: TGTGCCAGCATCAAACCCCCAGGGATGAACACTGAAGCTTTCTTT. As protein: CASIKPPGMNTEAFF.

The CDR3, as DNA: TGTGCCAGCGCCAGAGTGTTGGGGCGTGATGAAAAACTGTTTTTT. Translated, it gives CASARVLGRDEKLFF. The rearrangement uses TRBV6-1 and TRBJ1-4; TRBD1 might be the D (5 bases). The CDR3 extends over 15 amino acids. Germline loops: CDR1 MNHNS, CDR2 SASEGT. V lost 8 bases, J lost 6 bases, and 19 bases lay in between.

The V and J genes are TRBV9 and TRBJ1-1; D is uncertain. This CDR3 is built from 13 residues. V was pared by 1 base and J by 1 base, with 5 bases between. Germline V gene data show CDR1 as SGDLS and CDR2 as YYNGEE. Written as DNA, the CDR3 is TGTGCCAGCAGCGTACTGTCGAACACTGAAGCTTTCTTT. Translating gives CASSVLSNTEAFF.

The chain joins TRBV7-9 to TRBJ2-2; no definite D call. V gave up 10 bases and J gave up 7 bases, with 13 bases separating them. The CDR3 is made up of 12 amino acids. CDR1 is SEHNR, CDR2 FQNEAQ, per germline (reference sequence). The CDR3 DNA reads TGTGCCACCGAATCGAACGGCGGGGAGCTGTTTTTT. Translating it yields CATESNGGELFF.